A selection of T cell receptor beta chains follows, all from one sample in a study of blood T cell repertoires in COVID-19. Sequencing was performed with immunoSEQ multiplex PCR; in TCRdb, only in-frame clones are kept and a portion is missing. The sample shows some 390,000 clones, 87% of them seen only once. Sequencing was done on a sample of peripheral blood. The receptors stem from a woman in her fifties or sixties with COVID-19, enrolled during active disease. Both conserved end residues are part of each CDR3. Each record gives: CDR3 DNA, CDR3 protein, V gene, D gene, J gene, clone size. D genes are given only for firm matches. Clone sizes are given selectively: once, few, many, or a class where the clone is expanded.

TGTGCCAGCAGCCAAGAGCCGACAGGGGGCTACAGTAACTATGGCTACACCTTC	CASSQEPTGGYSNYGYTF	TRBV4-2	TRBD1	TRBJ1-2	once
TGTGCCAGCAGCTTAGTTTTAGTGACTAGCGGCAAGCAGTTCTTC	CASSLVLVTSGKQFF	TRBV7-9	TRBD2	TRBJ2-1	.
TGTGCCAGCAGCTCCCTGGGAGGGGACACTGAAGCTTTCTTT	CASSSLGGDTEAFF	TRBV7-9	.	TRBJ1-1	.
TGTGCCAGCTTACCGTTCCGGGGCTCTGGGGCCAACGTCCTGACTTTC	CASLPFRGSGANVLTF	TRBV18	.	TRBJ2-6	.
TGCGCCAGCAGCTTGGACACCCCTTCAAATCAGCCCCAGCATTTT	CASSLDTPSNQPQHF	TRBV5-1	.	TRBJ1-5	.
TGTGCCAGCAGCCATATAGGTTCGGGCCAAGAGACCCAGTACTTC	CASSHIGSGQETQYF	TRBV7-6	.	TRBJ2-5	.
TGTGCCTGGGAGAATCCGGGGGGCTACACCTTC	CAWENPGGYTF	TRBV30	.	TRBJ1-2	many
TGTGCCAGTTCTACAGGGGACACAGATACGCAGTATTTT	CASSTGDTDTQYF	TRBV19	TRBD1	TRBJ2-3	.
TGTGCCACCAGCTGGCAGGACGGGACTAACTATGGCTACACCTTC	CATSWQDGTNYGYTF	TRBV15	.	TRBJ1-2	.
TGCGCCAGCAGCCCGGGAGGGTATAACACTGAAGCTTTCTTT	CASSPGGYNTEAFF	TRBV5-1	.	TRBJ1-1	.
TGTGCCAGCAGTCCAAACCCGGGGTCCAATCAGCCCCAGCATTTT	CASSPNPGSNQPQHF	TRBV5-4	.	TRBJ1-5	.
TGTGCCAGCAGCCAGTCACAGGGGGCGATGGAGACCCAGTACTTC	CASSQSQGAMETQYF	TRBV4-2	TRBD1	TRBJ2-5	.
TGTGCCAGCAGTAGACTCGGACAGGGACAAGAGACCCAGTACTTC	CASSRLGQGQETQYF	TRBV28	TRBD1	TRBJ2-5	.
TGTGCCAGCAGCCAGGACTCCAGGACAGGGGGCTTCTACGAGCAGTACTTC	CASSQDSRTGGFYEQYF	TRBV4-2	TRBD1	TRBJ2-7	.
TGTGCCAGCAGCTCTAGCGGGGGGAGGGAAGGGACCCAGTACTTC	CASSSSGGREGTQYF	TRBV6-5	TRBD2	TRBJ2-5	.
TGTGCCAGCAGCTCCGGGACAGGGTACTACGAGCAGTACTTC	CASSSGTGYYEQYF	TRBV7-9	TRBD1	TRBJ2-7	.
TGTGCCAGCTCACCACAACTCGACACTGGCTACACCTTC	CASSPQLDTGYTF	TRBV18	.	TRBJ1-2	.
TGTGCCAGTAGTAGGAATTGGCAGGGTGTCGGCGAGCAGTACTTC	CASSRNWQGVGEQYF	TRBV19	.	TRBJ2-7	.
TGCGCCAGCAGCCTCGGGACAGGGGCAGATACGCAGTATTTT	CASSLGTGADTQYF	TRBV5-1	TRBD1	TRBJ2-3	.
TGTGCCAGCAGCCCACGACAGGGAGGCACCGGGGAGCTGTTTTTT	CASSPRQGGTGELFF	TRBV9	.	TRBJ2-2	.
TGCGCCAGCAGTGGTCGAAAAACAGGGGGCTTCCACGAGCAGTACTTC	CASSGRKTGGFHEQYF	TRBV10-1	TRBD1	TRBJ2-7	.
TGTGCCAGCACAGGGGGCTCTGGAAACACCATATATTTT	CASTGGSGNTIYF	TRBV2	TRBD1	TRBJ1-3	once
TGTGCCAGCAGAAAGGGGTCGCCTTACGAGCAGTACTTC	CASRKGSPYEQYF	TRBV27	.	TRBJ2-7	.
TGTGCCAGCTCACCACTTGACAGCCAAAATAGCAATCAGCCCCAGCATTTT	CASSPLDSQNSNQPQHF	TRBV18	.	TRBJ1-5	.
TGCGCCAGCAGCCAAGCGGGGACAGGTTTTCCCGGGGAGCTGTTTTTT	CASSQAGTGFPGELFF	TRBV4-1	TRBD1	TRBJ2-2	.
TGCGCCAGCAGCCCGGGACAGACCTATGGCTACACCTTC	CASSPGQTYGYTF	TRBV5-1	TRBD1	TRBJ1-2	once
TGCGCCAGCGGCAGGGGGGTACCGAACACCGGGGAGCTGTTTTTT	CASGRGVPNTGELFF	TRBV5-1	.	TRBJ2-2	few
TGTGCCAGCAGTTTCGAGTACGAGCAGTACTTC	CASSFEYEQYF	TRBV12-3/TRBV12-4	.	TRBJ2-7	.